The 30 T cell receptor beta chains reported below all come from one sample, sequenced in a study of T cells after yellow fever vaccination. TCRdb re-called the 5' RACE reads through MiXCR, storing one row per CDR3 protein. There are some 400,000 distinct CDR3 sequences in the sample; 6.2% occur only once, and around 16% lies in the top ten. The specimen was PBMCs, collected 5 days after the yellow fever booster vaccination. Source of these receptors: a man between 25 and 39 years old who received the YFV17D yellow fever vaccine.

This clonotype was found many times. The V gene is TRBV20-1, the J gene TRBJ2-3, with D possibly being TRBD1 (7 bases). V dropped 1 base and J dropped 10 bases, with 12 bases sitting between them. Germline V gene sequence: CDR1 DFQATT, CDR2 SNEGSKA (reference sequence). The CDR3 spans 12 residues. For the CDR3, the DNA is TGCAGTGCTAGAGCGCAGGGGGGTGCGCAGTATTTT. Translated, it gives CSARAQGGAQYF.

This clonotype was detected a few times. The chain has TRBV12-3 or TRBV12-4 and TRBJ1-2, with TRBD1 matching over 11 bases. After removal of 5 bases from V and 6 bases from J, the junction contained 8 bases not matched to a gene. This CDR3 comprises 15 residues. The CDR3 is CASSPRDRGKNGYTF. CDR3 nucleotide sequence: TGTGCCAGCAGTCCCAGGGACAGGGGGAAAAATGGCTACACCTTC.

This clonotype was seen ten or more times. The chain is built from TRBV5-1 and TRBJ2-2; TRBD1 agrees at 8 bases. The V gene's germline CDR1 is SGHRS and CDR2 YFSETQ. The CDR3 is 15 amino acids. Losses at the gene ends were 5 bases for V and 3 bases for J; bases not matched to a gene: 6. CDR3 DNA sequence: TGCGCCAGCAGTCCAGGGGGCAGCTACACCGGGGAGCTGTTTTTT. Translation: CASSPGGSYTGELFF.

There are many counts of this clonotype. This chain uses TRBV18 with TRBJ1-2; 12 bases agree with TRBD1. CDR1 is KGHSH and CDR2 is LQKENI in the germline V gene. V was pared by 3 bases and J by 9 bases, with 5 bases of the junction left unmatched. The CDR3 length is 14 residues. In DNA form, the CDR3 reads TGTGCCAGCTCACCCGGGACAGGGGGCGTAAGCTACACCTTC. It codes for CASSPGTGGVSYTF.

This clonotype was observed at least ten times. The chain links TRBV7-2 to TRBJ2-1; D is unclear. The CDR3 is 11 residues long. With 1 base removed from V and 11 bases from J, the gap between germline ends came to 6 bases. Per the germline V gene, CDR1 is SGHTA and CDR2 is FQGNSA. The CDR3 sequence: CASSLEVKQFF. DNA of the CDR3: TGTGCCAGCAGCTTAGAGGTGAAGCAGTTCTTC.

This CDR3 is CASSQQQGSNVLTF. CDR3 nucleotide sequence: TGTGCCAGCAGCCAACAACAGGGTTCCAACGTCCTGACTTTC. The V and J genes are TRBV11-2 and TRBJ2-6; tentative D call: TRBD1 (6 bases). CDR3 length: 14 residues. Germline CDR1 is SGHAT and CDR2 is FQNNGV. V shed 5 bases and J shed 8 bases, with 13 bases lying between them.

This clonotype has at least ten counts. The V and J genes are TRBV6-5 and TRBJ2-1; 11 bases are a match to TRBD1. This CDR3 comprises 15 residues. The trim removed 4 bases at V and 3 bases at J, leaving 2 bases unmatched. CDR1 and CDR2 (germline): MNHEY, SVGAGI. CDR3 coding DNA: TGTGCCAGCAGTTCGGGACAGGGGGTCTACAATGAGCAGTTCTTC. Translated, it gives CASSSGQGVYNEQFF.

This clonotype was observed a few times. This chain links TRBV6-5 with TRBJ1-5; D gene unclear. Germline-derived CDR1 and CDR2 are MNHEY and SVGAGI. V lost 4 bases and J lost 6, with 10 bases in between. The CDR3 is 13 amino acids. The CDR3 here is CASSSGFSQPQHF. The DNA of the CDR3 is TGTGCCAGCAGTTCGGGTTTTAGTCAGCCCCAGCATTTT.

There are a few counts of this clonotype. V usage is TRBV5-1 and J usage is TRBJ2-1; the match to TRBD2 covers 7 bases. The CDR3 has 15 residues. Looked up from germline, CDR1 is SGHRS and CDR2 is YFSETQ. V was pared by 4 bases and J by 0 bases, with 4 bases of the junction left unmatched. Written as DNA, the CDR3 is TGCGCCAGCAGCGACCTAGCGGCCTCCTACAATGAGCAGTTCTTC. Amino acid sequence: CASSDLAASYNEQFF.

The rearrangement joins TRBV7-2 to TRBJ2-2; no firm D call. Looked up from germline, CDR1 is SGHTA and CDR2 is FQGNSA. The CDR3 is 12 residues long. Trimming cost V 4 bases and J 4 bases, with 4 bases left between them. This CDR3 reads CASSWTTGELFF. In nucleotides, the CDR3 is TGTGCCAGCAGCTGGACCACCGGGGAGCTGTTTTTT.

This clonotype was seen repeatedly, ten times or more. V is TRBV5-1 and J is TRBJ2-3, with D maybe TRBD2 (5 bases). The CDR3 has 17 amino acids. Trimming removed 1 base at V and 2 bases at J, with 17 bases between. Germline loops: CDR1 SGHRS, CDR2 YFSETQ. The CDR3 bases are TGCGCCAGCAGCTTGATGGGAGCCAGTACTTTCACAGATACGCAGTATTTT. Residues: CASSLMGASTFTDTQYF.

The chain is built from TRBV5-6 and TRBJ2-1, with D perhaps TRBD1 (5 bases). The CDR3 has 15 amino acids. Per germline, CDR1 SGHDT and CDR2 YYEEEE. Trimming left V 5 bases short and J 5 bases short, with 17 bases between. The CDR3 nucleotides are TGTGCCAGCAGAACGGACACTCAATCTCACAATGAGCAGTTCTTC. This sequence encodes CASRTDTQSHNEQFF.

As regards this clonotype: A single base separates this from a much larger clone, so it may be a read error. The V call is TRBV10-3, the J call TRBJ1-4; 8 nucleotides match TRBD1. The CDR3 extends over 15 amino acids. From germline, CDR1 is ENHRY and CDR2 SYGVKD. This chain's CDR3 is CAISGRGQGNEKQFF. Written as DNA, the CDR3 is TGTGCCATCAGCGGCCGAGGACAGGGTAATGAAAAACAGTTTTTT.

The V gene is TRBV6-2 or TRBV6-3, the J gene TRBJ1-1; the D is unclear. This CDR3 has 12 residues. V was pared by 2 bases and J by 0 bases, with 1 base between. The germline gives CDR1 MNHEY, CDR2 SVGEGT. The CDR3 spells CASSYLNTEAFF. As DNA, the CDR3 is TGTGCCAGCAGTTACCTGAACACTGAAGCTTTCTTT.

This clonotype was counted at least ten times. The genes are TRBV28 and TRBJ2-4, with TRBD2 as a possible D gene (5 bases). The germline V gene encodes CDR1 MDHEN and CDR2 SYDVKM. Trimming took 3 bases from V and 0 from J, leaving 6 bases between them. The CDR3 consists of 14 residues. CDR3 bases: TGTGCCAGCAGTTTGGCGGGAGCCAAAAACATTCAGTACTTC. Its translation: CASSLAGAKNIQYF.

This clonotype occurred many times. The chain recombines TRBV2 with TRBJ2-1; 12 bases map to TRBD2. This CDR3 comprises 14 residues. Germline CDR1 reads SNHLY; CDR2 reads FYNNEI. J was trimmed by 6 bases and V by 6 bases; bases with no gene match: 3. The CDR3 protein is CASRETSGSNEQFF. In DNA form, the CDR3 reads TGTGCCAGCAGAGAGACTAGCGGGAGCAATGAGCAGTTCTTC.

This clonotype was observed at least ten times. This chain links TRBV7-9 with TRBJ2-1; D ambiguous. This CDR3 contains 13 residues. The V end was cut by 4 bases, the J end by 6 bases, with 10 bases between. Germline assignment: CDR1 SEHNR and CDR2 FQNEAQ (reference sequence). CDR3 sequence: CASSSGRPNEQFF. As DNA, the CDR3 is TGTGCCAGCAGCTCTGGACGTCCCAATGAGCAGTTCTTC.

This clonotype was seen a few times. The rearrangement links TRBV11-2 to TRBJ2-7, with 8 bases fitting TRBD2. J gave up 3 bases and V 1 base, and 8 bases lay outside the gene matches. Germline assignment: CDR1 SGHAT and CDR2 FQNNGV. The CDR3 runs 16 residues. The CDR3 DNA reads TGTGCCAGCAGCTTAGGCTCTAGGGCGGGAGGCTACGAGCAGTACTTC. This codes for CASSLGSRAGGYEQYF.

This clonotype was counted ten times or more. The J gene is TRBJ2-1, the V gene TRBV5-1; TRBD1 is a possible D gene (5 bases). V was pared by 5 bases and J by 5 bases, with 8 bases between. This CDR3 is built from 12 residues. Germline V gives CDR1 SGHRS, CDR2 YFSETQ. Here the CDR3 reads CASRQGHNEQFF. CDR3 DNA: TGCGCCAGCAGGCAGGGCCACAATGAGCAGTTCTTC.

V usage is TRBV5-4 and J usage is TRBJ2-4, with 13 bases identical to TRBD2. The CDR3 consists of 15 residues. Germline CDR1 reads SGHNT; CDR2 reads YYREEE (reference sequence). V lost 4 bases to trimming and J lost 10 bases; unmatched junction nucleotides: 8. CDR3 sequence: CASSPTSGRTGIQYF. CDR3 nucleotide sequence: TGTGCCAGCAGCCCGACTAGCGGGAGGACGGGGATTCAGTACTTC. The full variable domain, in which reference TRBV5-4 and TRBJ2-4 provide the parts outside the CDR3, is ETGVTQSPTHLIKTRGQQVTLRCSSQSGHNTVSWYQQALGQGPQFIFQYYREEENGRGNFPPRFSGLQFPNYSSELNVNALELDDSALYLCASSPTSGRTGIQYFGAGTRLSVL.

This clonotype was counted many times. This rearrangement joins TRBV12-3 or TRBV12-4 to TRBJ2-7; D might be TRBD1 (5 bases). The V end was cut by 2 bases, the J end by 3 bases, with 26 bases between. CDR3 length: 19 residues. The CDR3: CASSLYRFSTSDKNYEQYF. CDR3 sequence (DNA): TGTGCCAGCAGTTTATATCGGTTTAGTACCTCGGACAAGAACTACGAGCAGTACTTC.

This clonotype appeared many times. This chain joins TRBV20-1 and TRBJ2-1; TRBD2 agrees at 10 bases. In germline, CDR1 is DFQATT, CDR2 SNEGSKA (reference sequence). CDR3 length: 13 residues. The V and J ends lost 6 bases and 6 bases, in that order; junction bases with no gene match: 5. The CDR3 bases are TGCAGTGCCACCGGACTAGCGGTCAATGAGCAGTTCTTC. Translating gives CSATGLAVNEQFF.

A few counts support this clonotype. The V call is TRBV12-3 or TRBV12-4, the J call TRBJ2-2; unclear D gene. The CDR3 sequence is 13 residues long. V shed 7 bases and J shed 1 base, with 7 bases lying between them. The CDR3 region is CASTHGNTGELFF. The CDR3 DNA is TGTGCCAGCACCCACGGGAACACCGGGGAGCTGTTTTTT.

This clonotype was observed a single time. This likely comes from a read error, as the CDR3 has no conserved phenylalanine or tryptophan at its end. J is TRBJ2-2 and V is TRBV19; D unclear. CDR3 length equals 14 residues. Germline V gives CDR1 LNHDA, CDR2 SQIVND (reference sequence). The ends were cut back, 0 bases at V and 2 bases at J, with 4 bases in the middle. CDR3 sequence (DNA): TGTGCCAGTAGTATAGAGGATAACACCGGGGAGCTGTTTTCT. Protein product: CASSIEDNTGELFS.

This clonotype showed up many times. The rearrangement links TRBV18 to TRBJ1-1; the D is unclear. This CDR3 region has 14 residues. The V and J ends lost 3 bases and 1 base respectively, with 9 bases between them. From germline, CDR1 is KGHSH and CDR2 LQKENI. CDR3: CASSPQTQNTEAFF. DNA for the CDR3: TGTGCCAGCTCACCCCAGACCCAGAACACTGAAGCTTTCTTT.

The chain combines TRBV20-1 with TRBJ1-2; maybe TRBD1 (6 bases). Trimming took 3 bases from V and 3 from J, leaving 14 bases between them. This CDR3 region has 14 residues. From germline, CDR1 is DFQATT and CDR2 SNEGSKA (reference sequence). CDR3 sequence reads: CSASIRGRDYGYTF. Written as DNA, the CDR3 is TGCAGTGCTAGTATCCGGGGGCGCGACTATGGCTACACCTTC.

This clonotype was counted at least ten times. The rearrangement links TRBV7-2 to TRBJ2-4; D possibly uses TRBD1 or TRBD2 (5 bases each). V gave up 5 bases and J gave up 10 bases, with 18 bases separating them. The CDR3 has 14 amino acids. Per germline, CDR1 SGHTA and CDR2 FQGNSA. The CDR3 DNA reads TGTGCCAGCAGCCAAGGGGACGAAGCTAAGATTCAGTACTTC. It is translated as CASSQGDEAKIQYF.

This chain connects TRBV7-9 to TRBJ2-1; 7 bases are shared with TRBD2. Germline trimming cut 7 bases from V and 8 bases from J; bases unmatched to any gene: 20. CDR1 and CDR2 from the germline V gene are SEHNR and FQNEAQ (reference sequence). The length of the CDR3 is 17 residues. Written as DNA, the CDR3 is TGTGCCAGCAACTTTTATGTTGGGCGGGAGACCACCGATGAGCAGTTCTTC. It is translated as CASNFYVGRETTDEQFF.

This clonotype was picked up a small number of times. The chain couples TRBV20-1 to TRBJ1-1; D remains unclear. The CDR3 is 12 amino acids. Germline CDR1 reads DFQATT; CDR2 reads SNEGSKA (reference sequence). The germline V and J ends were trimmed by 1 base and 4 bases, with 7 bases remaining between them. The CDR3 DNA is TGCAGTGCTAGAGGTACTCTCACTGAAGCTTTCTTT. Its translation is CSARGTLTEAFF.

This clonotype was seen repeatedly, ten times or more. The gene calls are TRBV10-3 and TRBJ2-4, with D maybe TRBD2 (6 bases). V gave up 4 bases and J gave up 1 base, with 14 bases separating them. CDR3 length: 16 amino acids. CDR1 and CDR2 from the germline V gene are ENHRY and SYGVKD. The DNA for the CDR3 is TGTGCCATCAGTGCACTAGCAGTTGGGGCCAAAAACATTCAGTACTTC. The encoded protein is CAISALAVGAKNIQYF.